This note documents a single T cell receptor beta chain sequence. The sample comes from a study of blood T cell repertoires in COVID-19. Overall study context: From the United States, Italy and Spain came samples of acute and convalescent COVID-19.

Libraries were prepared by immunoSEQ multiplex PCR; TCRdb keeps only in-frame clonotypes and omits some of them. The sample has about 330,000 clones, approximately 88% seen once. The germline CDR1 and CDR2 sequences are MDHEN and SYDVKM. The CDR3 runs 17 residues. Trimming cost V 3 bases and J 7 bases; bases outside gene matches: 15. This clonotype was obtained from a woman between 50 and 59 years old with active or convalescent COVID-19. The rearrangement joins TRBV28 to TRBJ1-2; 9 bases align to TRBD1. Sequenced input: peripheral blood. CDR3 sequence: CASSLRDPGQGSGGYTF. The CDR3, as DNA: TGTGCCAGCAGTTTGAGGGACCCGGGACAGGGATCGGGTGGCTACACCTTC.